This TCR beta chain was identified during a study of T cell clonality in common variable immunodeficiency. TCRdb keeps only in-frame clones here, not all; method: immunoSEQ multiplex PCR. The counts give about 15,000 clones, none of them seen only once; roughly 12% is held by the top ten. A few counts support this clone. Its antigen is unknown. The read gets to within 3 residues of the CDR3 end, and the germline J gene fills in the rest. Study results and caveats: Reportedly, TCR beta sequences from common variable immunodeficiency showed fewer deletions and N-nucleotide insertions. CVID subjects shared fewer TCRbeta clones than healthy controls did. Links between repertoire features and CVID complications were heterogeneity-limited. Compared with healthy controls, CVID subjects showed increased TCRbeta clonality, mostly in about a third.

The V gene lost 5 bases and the J gene lost 2 bases, with 13 bases spanning the gap. CDR3 size: 14 residues. The germline V gene has CDR1 SGHTA and CDR2 FQGNSA. Specimen: peripheral blood mononuclear cells. The receptor's source is a human donor with common variable immunodeficiency. The gene calls are TRBV7-2 and TRBJ2-7; D might be TRBD1 (6 bases). This CDR3 is CASSQTPGAYEQYF. The DNA read from the CDR3 is TGTGCCAGCAGCCAAACTCCAGGGGCCTACGAG. Together with reference TRBV7-2 and TRBJ2-7, the CDR3 gives the full variable domain: GAGVSQSPSNKVTEKGKDVELRCDPISGHTALYWYRQSLGQGLEFLIYFQGNSAPDKSGLPSDRFSAERTGGSVSTLTIQRTQQEDSAVYLCASSQTPGAYEQYFGPGTRLTVT.